This entry lists 16 T cell receptor beta chains sequenced from one sample in a study of T cell changes during pregnancy in multiple sclerosis. TCRdb's copy holds only in-frame clones and misses some; the assay was immunoSEQ multiplex PCR. The sample carries 95,000 to 100,000 clones, about 91% recorded once. The starting material was peripheral blood, obtained in the second trimester of pregnancy. These TCRs come from a female donor with multiple sclerosis, enrolled in a pregnancy study.

The chain combines TRBV6-5 with TRBJ2-1; tentatively, D is TRBD2 (6 bases). Trimming removed 5 bases at V and 8 bases at J, with 13 bases between. CDR1 is MNHEY and CDR2 is SVGAGI in the germline V gene. The CDR3 is 13 amino acids. In DNA form, the CDR3 reads TGTGCCAGCAGTCGACTAGTGGTCGATGAGCAGTTCTTC. Protein sequence: CASSRLVVDEQFF.

The rearrangement links TRBV5-1 to TRBJ1-1; 7 bases agree with TRBD1. The CDR3 is 13 amino acids. V lost 4 bases and J lost 6; bases outside the gene matches: 6. CDR1 SGHRS and CDR2 YFSETQ come from the germline V gene. CDR3: CASSPHRGPEAFF. The DNA for the CDR3 is TGCGCCAGCAGCCCACACAGGGGCCCTGAAGCTTTCTTT.

This rearrangement joins TRBV5-1 to TRBJ2-1; TRBD2 agrees at 13 bases. J was trimmed by 10 bases and V by 4 bases; bases with no gene match: 5. The CDR3 loop spans 14 amino acids. The V gene's germline CDR1 is SGHRS and CDR2 YFSETQ. The CDR3 reads CASSKPGLAGEQFF. The CDR3 DNA reads TGCGCCAGCAGCAAGCCGGGACTAGCGGGGGAGCAGTTCTTC. Filled out from reference TRBV5-1 and TRBJ2-1, the complete variable domain reads KAGVTQTPRYLIKTRGQQVTLSCSPISGHRSVSWYQQTPGQGLQFLFEYFSETQRNKGNFPGRFSGRQFSNSRSEMNVSTLELGDSALYLCASSKPGLAGEQFFGPGTRLTVL.

This sequence joins TRBV20-1 and TRBJ1-1; 9 bases fit TRBD1. Germline CDR1 and CDR2: DFQATT and SNEGSKA (reference sequence). The junction had 4 bases not matched to a gene; V was cut back by 6 bases and J by 8 bases. The CDR3 is 11 amino acids. The CDR3 reads CSATGTGEAFF. The CDR3 DNA follows: TGCAGTGCAACCGGGACAGGGGAAGCTTTCTTT.

The rearrangement uses TRBV27 and TRBJ2-2; D may be TRBD2 (6 bases). Germline CDR1 and CDR2: MNHEY and SMNVEV (reference sequence). Trimming took 5 bases from V and 13 from J, leaving 20 bases between them. This CDR3 spans 14 amino acids. CDR3 sequence (DNA): TGTGCCAGCAGTCCCCGTGGGACGGGGGTGGGGCTGTTTTTT. Protein product: CASSPRGTGVGLFF.

The rearrangement links TRBV5-1 to TRBJ2-7; TRBD1 matches 9 bases. Germline CDR1 SGHRS, CDR2 YFSETQ. Losses at the gene ends were 0 bases for V and 4 bases for J; bases not matched to a gene: 5. The CDR3 is 15 residues long. For the CDR3, the DNA is TGCGCCAGCAGCTTGGTACCGGGACAGGGATACGAGCAGTACTTC. Its translation: CASSLVPGQGYEQYF.

This clone appeared a few times. The chain uses TRBV7-9 and TRBJ1-2; D remains ambiguous. The CDR3 is made up of 16 amino acids. The germline V gene encodes CDR1 SEHNR and CDR2 FQNEAQ (reference sequence). Trimming removed 0 bases from V and 4 bases from J, with 15 bases in between. DNA of the CDR3: TGTGCCAGCAGCTTAGCGGGTAAAAAGACAACCTATGGCTACACCTTC. It yields the protein CASSLAGKKTTYGYTF.

The chain uses TRBV9 and TRBJ2-2; D is perhaps TRBD2 (6 bases). CDR1 and CDR2 (germline): SGDLS, YYNGEE. V was shortened by 4 bases and J by 1 base, with 11 bases between the two germline ends. This CDR3 is 15 amino acids long. The CDR3: CASSPMGGNTGELFF. In nucleotides, the CDR3 is TGTGCCAGCAGCCCGATGGGGGGGAACACCGGGGAGCTGTTTTTT.

The chain carries TRBV5-1 and TRBJ1-2; tentatively, D is TRBD1 (5 bases). This CDR3 contains 12 residues. V was trimmed by 4 bases and J by 3 bases, leaving 7 bases between them. Germline values: CDR1 SGHRS, CDR2 YFSETQ. The CDR3 region is CASSPTDYGYTF. CDR3 nucleotide sequence: TGCGCCAGCAGCCCGACAGACTATGGCTACACCTTC.

The chain employs TRBV4-1 and TRBJ2-5; 11 positions agree with TRBD2. The tail of the sequence fits TRBJ2-7 better, so the J call may be wrong. The germline V gene encodes CDR1 MGHRA and CDR2 YSYEKL. CDR3 size: 15 residues. The CDR3 loop is CASSPGTSGTYEQYF. The CDR3 nucleotides are TGCGCCAGCAGCCCCGGGACTAGCGGAACCTACGAGCAGTACTTC.

This CDR3 reads CASSPGQVGTGELFF. The DNA of the CDR3 is TGTGCCAGCAGCCCGGGACAGGTCGGGACCGGGGAGCTGTTTTTT. J is TRBJ2-2 and V is TRBV4-2, with TRBD1 matching over 8 bases. After removal of 4 bases from V and 5 bases from J, the junction contained 6 bases not matched to a gene. Germline V gene data show CDR1 as LGHNA and CDR2 as YNFKEQ. CDR3 length: 15 residues.

This chain connects TRBV27 to TRBJ1-5; 9 bases line up with TRBD1. J was trimmed by 3 bases and V by 8 bases; bases with no gene match: 5. CDR3 length equals 14 residues. Germline V gene data show CDR1 as MNHEY and CDR2 as SMNVEV (reference sequence). The CDR3 here is CASRTGDLNQPQHF. The CDR3 coding sequence is TGTGCCAGCCGGACAGGGGATCTCAATCAGCCCCAGCATTTT.

V usage is TRBV28 and J usage is TRBJ2-7, with 7 nucleotides matching TRBD1. Unmatched junction bases numbered 3, after V lost 1 base and J lost 0 bases. The length of the CDR3 is 15 residues. Germline V CDR1 and CDR2: MDHEN, SYDVKM. This CDR3 is CASSLLGTASYEQYF. DNA of the CDR3: TGTGCCAGCAGTTTATTAGGGACAGCCTCCTACGAGCAGTACTTC. Drawing the rest from reference TRBV28 and TRBJ2-7, the complete variable domain is DVKVTQSSRYLVKRTGEKVFLECVQDMDHENMFWYRQDPGLGLRLIYFSYDVKMKEKGDIPEGYSVSREKKERFSLILESASTNQTSMYLCASSLLGTASYEQYFGPGTRLTVT.

This clone was detected once. The chain uses TRBV7-2 and TRBJ2-7; possibly TRBD1 for D (5 bases). Trimming removed 1 base from V and 0 bases from J, with 7 bases in between. Germline CDR1 and CDR2: SGHTA and FQGNSA. The CDR3 runs to 14 residues. The DNA for the CDR3 is TGTGCCAGCAGCTTAGGACAGATCTCCTACGAGCAGTACTTC. Its protein product is CASSLGQISYEQYF.

V gene TRBV2 combines with J gene TRBJ1-5; D gene uncertain. V was pared by 2 bases and J by 3 bases, with 14 bases between. Germline CDR1 and CDR2: SNHLY and FYNNEI. This CDR3 is built from 16 residues. In DNA, the CDR3 is TGTGCCAGCAGTGAATCCGAGACACGTTTCAATCAGCCCCAGCATTTT. Amino acid sequence: CASSESETRFNQPQHF.

This chain uses TRBV19 with TRBJ2-1; tentative D call: TRBD2 (6 bases). CDR1 and CDR2 from the germline V gene are LNHDA and SQIVND (reference sequence). The length of the CDR3 is 14 residues. V lost 6 bases to trimming and J lost 3 bases, with 12 bases between them. The CDR3: CASSAGTFYNEQFF. In nucleotides, the CDR3 is TGTGCCAGTAGCGCAGGGACTTTCTACAATGAGCAGTTCTTC.